The 30 T cell receptor beta chains given below trace back to one sample, sequenced in a study of T cell responses to AZD1222 COVID-19 vaccine. Data came from immunoSEQ multiplex PCR; TCRdb stores just in-frame clones and leaves some out. The sample records 110,000 or so clones, about 87% being singletons. This specimen was peripheral blood, taken 28 days after the second AZD1222 dose. The receptors were sampled from an adult who received the AZD1222 COVID-19 vaccine.

The chain carries TRBV24-1 and TRBJ2-1; perhaps TRBD1 as D (6 bases). V dropped 4 bases and J dropped 2 bases, with 17 bases sitting between them. Germline CDR1 reads KGHDR; CDR2 reads SFDVKD. CDR3 length: 17 residues. The CDR3 sequence is CATSETISGTTYNEQFF. CDR3 nucleotides: TGTGCCACCAGTGAAACTATCTCCGGGACAACCTACAATGAGCAGTTCTTC.

This chain connects TRBV27 to TRBJ2-3; 13 nucleotides line up with TRBD2. CDR1 and CDR2 from the germline V gene are MNHEY and SMNVEV (reference sequence). Trimming cost V 3 bases and J 4 bases; bases outside gene matches: 4. The CDR3 totals 16 residues. This CDR3 is CASSFGLAGAADTQYF. In DNA, the CDR3 is TGTGCCAGCAGTTTCGGACTAGCGGGAGCAGCAGATACGCAGTATTTT.

V usage is TRBV5-6 and J usage is TRBJ1-3; D is perhaps TRBD1 (6 bases). CDR3 length equals 15 residues. CDR1 and CDR2 from the germline V gene are SGHDT and YYEEEE. The V end lost 4 bases, the J end lost 0 bases, and 11 bases lay between the germline ends. The CDR3 DNA is TGTGCCAGCAGCCCGAGGGGGAGCTCTGGAAACACCATATATTTT. Protein: CASSPRGSSGNTIYF.

This clone was seen a few times. The genes are TRBV14 and TRBJ1-6, with unresolved D. Trimming cost V 4 bases and J 9 bases, with 13 bases left between them. This CDR3 spans 14 amino acids. CDR1 is SGHDN, CDR2 FVKESK, per germline. The CDR3 protein is CASSPSTGFSPLHF. Here the CDR3 DNA reads TGTGCCAGCAGCCCTAGTACGGGTTTTTCACCCCTCCACTTT.

This chain's CDR3 is CASSLPRDQQYF. In DNA form, the CDR3 reads TGTGCCAGCAGCTTGCCCCGGGACCAGCAGTACTTC. J is TRBJ2-7 and V is TRBV5-8; D tentatively reads TRBD1 or TRBD2 (5 bases each). The V and J ends lost 1 base and 8 bases respectively, with 10 bases between them. The CDR3 loop spans 12 amino acids. CDR1 and CDR2 (germline): SGHTS, YDEGEE.

The chain couples TRBV3-1 (or the pseudogene TRBV3-2) to TRBJ2-1; 12 bases match TRBD2. In germline, CDR1 is LGHDT, CDR2 YNNKEL (reference sequence). CDR3 size: 15 residues. The J segment lost 7 bases and the V segment lost 4 bases, leaving 5 bases of the junction unmatched. CDR3 sequence reads: CASSRSSGRANEQFF. CDR3 coding DNA: TGTGCCAGCAGCCGGTCTAGCGGGAGGGCTAATGAGCAGTTCTTC.

The V gene is TRBV28, the J gene TRBJ2-1; 8 bases align to TRBD2. The CDR3 is made up of 15 amino acids. The V segment lost 3 bases and the J segment 6 bases; nucleotides outside the gene matches: 7. Germline V CDR1 and CDR2: MDHEN, SYDVKM. In DNA form, the CDR3 reads TGTGCCAGCAGTTTGCAGTCGGCGGGAGGCAATGAGCAGTTCTTC. It yields the protein CASSLQSAGGNEQFF.

The rearrangement links TRBV27 to TRBJ2-1, with 16 bases identical to TRBD2. Germline CDR1 MNHEY, CDR2 SMNVEV (reference sequence). The length of the CDR3 is 18 residues. V lost 5 bases, J lost 9 bases, and 13 bases stayed unmatched. CDR3: CASSPGTSGRVRMGEQFF. In DNA form, the CDR3 reads TGTGCCAGCAGTCCAGGGACTAGCGGGAGGGTCCGGATGGGTGAGCAGTTCTTC.

This clone was counted between two and nine times. The chain employs TRBV9 and TRBJ2-1; TRBD2 matches at 10 bases. Trimming took 3 bases from V and 4 from J; bases not matched to a gene: 10. From germline, CDR1 is SGDLS and CDR2 YYNGEE. This CDR3 spans 17 amino acids. The CDR3: CASSAGTGTSVYNEQFF. CDR3 nucleotides: TGTGCCAGCAGCGCTGGGACCGGGACTAGCGTTTACAATGAGCAGTTCTTC.

This chain uses TRBV7-3 with TRBJ1-1; D unclear. Trimming removed 3 bases from V and 1 base from J, with 6 bases in between. Germline lookup yields CDR1 SGHTA and CDR2 FQGTGA. CDR3 length: 13 residues. The CDR3: CASSFRGNTEAFF. The DNA for the CDR3 is TGTGCCAGCAGCTTCCGGGGGAACACTGAAGCTTTCTTT. Looking up the rest from reference TRBV7-3 and TRBJ1-1 gives the full variable domain: GAGVSQTPSNKVTEKGKYVELRCDPISGHTALYWYRQSLGQGPEFLIYFQGTGAADDSGLPNDRFFAVRPEGSVSTLKIQRTERGDSAVYLCASSFRGNTEAFFGQGTRLTVV.

This clone has just one count. V is TRBV28 and J is TRBJ1-5; no firm D call. The V end lost 6 bases, the J end lost 0 bases, and 9 bases lay between the germline ends. The CDR3 spans 14 residues. CDR1 and CDR2 (germline): MDHEN, SYDVKM. The CDR3 reads CASRGPYSNQPQHF. As DNA, the CDR3 is TGTGCCAGCAGGGGCCCATATAGCAATCAGCCCCAGCATTTT.

This chain links TRBV13 with TRBJ1-5, with D perhaps TRBD1 (6 bases). Trimming removed 5 bases from V and 9 bases from J, with 17 bases in between. This CDR3 has 14 residues. Germline values: CDR1 PRHDT, CDR2 FYEKMQ (reference sequence). The CDR3 loop reads CASSPDRSSGPQHF. The CDR3 bases are TGTGCCAGCAGCCCCGACAGGAGCTCAGGGCCCCAGCATTTT. Full variable domain (missing parts from reference TRBV13 and TRBJ1-5): AAGVIQSPRHLIKEKRETATLKCYPIPRHDTVYWYQQGPGQDPQFLISFYEKMQSDKGSIPDRFSAQQFSDYHSELNMSSLELGDSALYFCASSPDRSSGPQHFGDGTRLSIL.

This chain connects TRBV9 to TRBJ2-3, with 7 bases that match TRBD2. V was pared by 1 base and J by 3 bases, with 5 bases of the junction left unmatched. The V gene's germline CDR1 is SGDLS and CDR2 YYNGEE. The CDR3 contains 15 residues. In nucleotides, the CDR3 is TGTGCCAGCAGCGTACCGGGGGGTCGGACAGATACGCAGTATTTT. Amino acid sequence: CASSVPGGRTDTQYF.

The V and J genes are TRBV28 and TRBJ2-7; the D gene is possibly TRBD1 (5 bases). The V end lost 3 bases, the J end lost 6 bases, and 15 bases lay between the germline ends. CDR3 length: 14 residues. Germline CDR1 and CDR2: MDHEN and SYDVKM. The CDR3 DNA follows: TGTGCCAGCAGTTTGCCACAGGACCGAGGCGAGCAGTACTTC. Translated, it gives CASSLPQDRGEQYF.

The chain links TRBV6-5 to TRBJ2-7, with TRBD1 matching over 8 bases. CDR1 MNHEY and CDR2 SVGAGI come from the germline V gene. Unmatched junction bases numbered 8, after V lost 7 bases and J lost 6 bases. The CDR3 is 13 amino acids. The CDR3 sequence: CASKKQGGGEQYF. For the CDR3, the DNA is TGTGCCAGCAAAAAACAGGGGGGCGGCGAGCAGTACTTC.

The rearrangement uses TRBV28 and TRBJ2-7; D gene unclear. The CDR3 totals 12 residues. V was clipped by 3 bases and J by 4 bases, with 7 bases between them. Per the germline V gene, CDR1 is MDHEN and CDR2 is SYDVKM. The CDR3 DNA is TGTGCCAGCAGTTTGTCATGGTACGAGCAGTACTTC. Amino acid sequence: CASSLSWYEQYF.

The genes are TRBV30 and TRBJ1-4; no firm D call. The CDR3 is made up of 12 amino acids. Germline V gives CDR1 GTSNPN, CDR2 SVGIG (reference sequence). The V end was cut by 2 bases, the J end by 7 bases, with 8 bases between. The CDR3 protein is CAWSPLPEKLFF. The DNA of the CDR3 is TGTGCCTGGAGTCCCCTCCCTGAAAAACTGTTTTTT.

The J gene is TRBJ2-7, the V gene TRBV7-2, with TRBD2 matching over 10 bases. Germline-derived CDR1 and CDR2 are SGHTA and FQGNSA. The CDR3 loop spans 14 amino acids. Germline trimming cut 5 bases from V and 0 bases from J; bases unmatched to any gene: 1. CDR3 sequence (DNA): TGTGCCAGCAGCGAGCGGGAGGGCTCCTACGAGCAGTACTTC. Its protein is CASSEREGSYEQYF.

This chain uses TRBV19 with TRBJ1-2; possible D gene TRBD1, 5 bases. The CDR3 spans 14 residues. CDR1 is LNHDA, CDR2 SQIVND, per germline (reference sequence). The germline V and J ends were trimmed by 8 bases and 8 bases, with 21 bases remaining between them. The CDR3: CASYRGQGGLGYTF. CDR3 DNA: TGTGCCAGTTACCGTGGGCAGGGAGGCTTAGGCTACACCTTC.

The V gene is TRBV29-1, the J gene TRBJ2-1; D possibly corresponds to TRBD2 (6 bases). The germline CDR1 and CDR2 sequences are SQVTM and ANQGSEA. Trimming shortened V by 4 bases and J by 4 bases, and 14 bases separated the two germline ends. The CDR3 loop spans 14 amino acids. CDR3 DNA: TGCAGCGTTGTGAAGACTAGTTTTTACAATGAGCAGTTCTTC. It encodes CSVVKTSFYNEQFF.

For the CDR3, the DNA is TGCGCCAGCAGCCTCGCGGGATCTGAAGATGAGCAGTTCTTC. Amino acids: CASSLAGSEDEQFF. The chain employs TRBV5-1 and TRBJ2-1; possible D gene TRBD2, 6 bases. The V and J ends lost 4 bases and 8 bases respectively, with 16 bases between them. The CDR3 spans 14 residues. The germline V gene encodes CDR1 SGHRS and CDR2 YFSETQ.

The CDR3 reads CASSLGARALNTEAFF. CDR3 nucleotides: TGTGCCAGCAGCTTGGGGGCTCGGGCCCTGAACACTGAAGCTTTCTTT. The chain recombines TRBV5-6 with TRBJ1-1, with D unresolved. Trimming pared 0 bases from V and 0 bases from J, leaving 12 bases between. The germline V gene encodes CDR1 SGHDT and CDR2 YYEEEE. CDR3 length: 16 amino acids.

V is TRBV3-1 (or the pseudogene TRBV3-2) and J is TRBJ1-1; D is unclear. From germline, CDR1 is LGHDT and CDR2 YNNKEL (reference sequence). The CDR3 loop spans 13 amino acids. Deletions cut 5 bases from V and 2 bases from J, with 9 bases between. CDR3 nucleotide sequence: TGTGCCAGCAGCGTCGTGGGAAACACTGAAGCTTTCTTT. As protein: CASSVVGNTEAFF.

This chain connects TRBV3-1 (or the pseudogene TRBV3-2) to TRBJ2-3; 7 nucleotides align to TRBD2. Germline-derived CDR1 and CDR2 are LGHDT and YNNKEL (reference sequence). The trim removed 5 bases at V and 5 bases at J, leaving 10 bases unmatched. The CDR3 has 15 amino acids. CDR3 nucleotide sequence: TGTGCCAGCAGCAAGACTAGCCCAACACGAGATACGCAGTATTTT. Amino acids: CASSKTSPTRDTQYF.

CDR3 DNA: TGTGCCAGCTCACCGATAGCACAGGAGGCGAACACCGGGGAGCTGTTTTTT. Encoded protein: CASSPIAQEANTGELFF. The V and J genes are TRBV18 and TRBJ2-2, with D perhaps given as TRBD1 or TRBD2 (5 bases each). Per the germline V gene, CDR1 is KGHSH and CDR2 is LQKENI. The V gene lost 3 bases and the J gene lost 0 bases, with 14 bases spanning the gap. The CDR3 is made up of 17 amino acids.

This rearrangement joins TRBV29-1 to TRBJ1-3; D not certain. The CDR3 runs to 13 residues. V gave up 1 base and J gave up 2 bases, with 6 bases separating them. Germline lookup yields CDR1 SQVTM and CDR2 ANQGSEA. The CDR3 DNA sequence: TGCAGCGTTGAAGGGGCAGCTGGAAACACCATATATTTT. Encoded protein: CSVEGAAGNTIYF.

The gene calls are TRBV10-3 and TRBJ2-1, with 15 nucleotides matching TRBD2. V lost 7 bases and J lost 7; bases outside the gene matches: 2. This CDR3 comprises 14 residues. Per germline, CDR1 ENHRY and CDR2 SYGVKD. CDR3: CAIKGLAGGNEQFF. In DNA form, the CDR3 reads TGTGCCATCAAGGGACTAGCGGGAGGAAATGAGCAGTTCTTC.

V gene TRBV5-1 combines with J gene TRBJ1-4; 8 bases match TRBD1. CDR1 is SGHRS and CDR2 is YFSETQ in the germline V gene. Trimming removed 2 bases from V and 7 bases from J; junction bases left unmatched: 4. This CDR3 region has 14 residues. CDR3 DNA: TGCGCCAGCAGCTTAAGCAGGGGGCTTGAAAAACTGTTTTTT. Amino acids: CASSLSRGLEKLFF.

This chain links TRBV18 with TRBJ2-1; 7 nucleotides align to TRBD2. V dropped 3 bases and J dropped 7; count of bases not matched to a gene: 3. The CDR3 spans 13 residues. CDR1 is KGHSH, CDR2 LQKENI, per germline. CDR3: CASSPSGRNEQFF. CDR3 bases: TGTGCCAGCTCACCTTCCGGGAGGAATGAGCAGTTCTTC.

The sample holds one count of this clone. The CDR3 loop is CARARPLKGTQYF. The CDR3 DNA sequence: TGTGCCAGAGCTCGGCCTCTCAAGGGGACCCAGTACTTC. The V gene is TRBV21-1, the J gene TRBJ2-5. TRBV21-1 counts as a pseudogene. The CDR3 spans 13 residues.